This entry concerns a single T cell receptor (beta chain). This clone's antigen is unknown. Qualities for individual bases were not recorded, and no much larger clone is one base off. This sample was included in a study of blood T cell repertoires in COVID-19 (dated by TCRdb to the early 2020s). Study-wide context: Samples covering the acute and convalescent phases of COVID-19 were provided by collaborators in the United States, Italy and Spain. The material from the prospective study consisted of cDNA or gDNA derived from T cells, B-cell-depleted T cells, or PBMCs. The dataset comprised deeply sampled blood TCRbeta repertoires from subjects exposed to, actively infected with, or recovered from COVID-19. A freely available public database, intended as a resource for researchers studying the immune response to SARS-CoV-2, is where the repertoires were released. Samples were obtained from the ongoing ImmuneRACE study (first 160 participants) and from some 1,200 subjects provided by 6 global collaborators. The sample metadata nearly always contained a de-identified subject ID, COVID-19 status, age in years and sex. Where HLA class I and class II types were available, the types were taken from metadata supplied by the sample provider, not from assay-based typing.

One collaborating source in Seattle enrolled patients during active infection and followed them longitudinally through the course of disease. Each collaborating institution followed its own protocols to collect whole blood in K2EDTA tubes. For TCRbeta analysis, collaborators shipped samples as frozen whole blood, isolated PBMCs, or DNA extracted from either of those sample types. Broad study findings and their caveats: Clinical and demographic metadata were provided uncurated, with the amount varying by source and participant.

According to the germline V gene (reference sequence), CDR1 reads LNHDA and CDR2 reads SQIVND. V is trimmed back by 5 bases and J by 9 bases, and the junction contains 12 bases that no gene match accounts for. The CDR3 runs 16 amino acids, cysteine and phenylalanine included. The sequence is cut down to CDR3 DNA, 48 bases in frame from base 1. TCRbeta CDR3 regions were amplified from genomic DNA using the immunoSEQ Assay, a bias-controlled multiplex PCR. The source study handled its data this way. The number of nucleated cells in each sample was estimated by amplification of reference gene primers within the assay. Sequence reads were collapsed and filtered to measure the absolute abundance of every unique TCRbeta CDR3 rearrangement. For each sample, productive Simpson clonality was calculated as the square root of Simpson's diversity index over productive rearrangements. Sourced from immuneACCESS, this table was stored by TCRdb with only in-frame sequences that have V and J called. A share of the clones is absent; for the studies checked, an unresolved V gene accounts for under half, and the remainder has no known explanation. V and J calls and clone size are given by that table; D and trimming were obtained from the DNA. The sample contains roughly 180,000 clones, roughly three quarters of them found a single time. Of the sample, 12% falls within the top ten clones.

Material for sequencing was peripheral blood. The sequence derives from a woman older than 75 with COVID-19, enrolled during active disease. In this chain, TRBV19 is recombined with TRBJ1-6, and 8 bases in between align with TRBD1. The DNA sequence is TGTGCCAGTAGTCCAAGCCGGGGGCAGGGGGCTTCACCCCTCCACTTT. This is translated as CASSPSRGQGASPLHF.